The rows below give T cell receptor beta chains drawn from one sample of a study of low-dose radiotherapy and immunotherapy resistance in tumors. TCRdb processed the reads anew with MiXCR; each CDR3 protein has one entry. The table records around 60,000 distinct CDR3 sequences, about a quarter of them present only once. The sample here was PBMCs, taken after low-dose radiotherapy plus immunotherapy. These TCRs come from a male donor with prostate cancer. The CDR3 runs from the conserved cysteine through the conserved F or W. Each record gives: J gene, D gene, clone size, V gene, CDR3 protein, CDR3 DNA. A D gene is named only where the DNA matches it firmly. Clone size is not always given. Where it is, it says once, few, many or a class for expanded clones.

j_call: TRBJ2-5; d_call: .; clone_size: .; v_call: TRBV29-1; cdr3_aa: CSVYRDQETQYF; cdr3_nt: TGCAGCGTATACCGGGACCAAGAGACCCAGTACTTC
j_call: TRBJ2-7; d_call: .; clone_size: many; v_call: TRBV29-1; cdr3_aa: CSVELAENYEQYF; cdr3_nt: TGCAGCGTTGAATTAGCGGAGAATTACGAGCAGTACTTC
j_call: TRBJ2-1; d_call: TRBD2; clone_size: many; v_call: TRBV19; cdr3_aa: CASSEAGRALNEQFF; cdr3_nt: TGTGCCAGTAGTGAGGCCGGGAGGGCCCTCAATGAGCAGTTCTTC
j_call: TRBJ2-7; d_call: .; clone_size: few; v_call: TRBV11-2; cdr3_aa: CASSLEVGPYEQYF; cdr3_nt: TGTGCCAGCAGCTTAGAAGTAGGTCCCTACGAGCAGTACTTC
j_call: TRBJ2-7; d_call: TRBD2; clone_size: many; v_call: TRBV3-1; cdr3_aa: CASSQGLTSASYEQYF; cdr3_nt: TGTGCCAGCAGCCAAGGCCTGACTAGCGCCTCGTACGAGCAGTACTTC
j_call: TRBJ2-2; d_call: .; clone_size: many; v_call: TRBV7-2; cdr3_aa: CASSLPGLVTGELFF; cdr3_nt: TGTGCCAGCAGCCTCCCCGGACTTGTTACCGGGGAGCTGTTTTTT
j_call: TRBJ2-3; d_call: TRBD2; clone_size: many; v_call: TRBV11-3; cdr3_aa: CASSQERGAHFSLDTQYF; cdr3_nt: TGTGCCAGCAGCCAAGAGCGGGGGGCCCACTTCTCCCTGGATACGCAGTATTTT
j_call: TRBJ2-1; d_call: .; clone_size: many; v_call: TRBV7-9; cdr3_aa: CASSLSGSASNEQFF; cdr3_nt: TGTGCCAGCAGCTTAAGTGGGTCTGCCTCCAATGAGCAGTTCTTC
j_call: TRBJ2-3; d_call: TRBD2; clone_size: many; v_call: TRBV14; cdr3_aa: CASSQLAGVTDTQYF; cdr3_nt: TGTGCCAGCAGCCAACTAGCGGGGGTTACAGATACGCAGTATTTT
j_call: TRBJ1-4; d_call: .; clone_size: many; v_call: TRBV5-1; cdr3_aa: CASSFGTTNEKLFF; cdr3_nt: TGCGCCAGCAGCTTCGGGACAACTAATGAAAAACTGTTTTTT
j_call: TRBJ2-1; d_call: .; clone_size: many; v_call: TRBV30; cdr3_aa: CAWQRAGAEQFF; cdr3_nt: TGTGCCTGGCAAAGGGCAGGGGCTGAGCAGTTCTTC
j_call: TRBJ2-1; d_call: .; clone_size: many; v_call: TRBV29-1; cdr3_aa: CSVSTSLREQFF; cdr3_nt: TGCAGCGTAAGCACTAGCCTACGTGAGCAGTTCTTC
j_call: TRBJ2-7; d_call: TRBD2; clone_size: .; v_call: TRBV4-2; cdr3_aa: CASSQETSGNEQYF; cdr3_nt: TGTGCCAGCAGCCAAGAGACTAGCGGGAACGAGCAGTACTTC
j_call: TRBJ1-2; d_call: .; clone_size: many; v_call: TRBV9; cdr3_aa: CASSHSITLRYEEGYTF; cdr3_nt: TGTGCCAGCAGCCACTCTATTACACTCCGCTATGAGGAGGGCTACACCTTC
j_call: TRBJ1-1; d_call: .; clone_size: many; v_call: TRBV7-2; cdr3_aa: CASSLEGGAEAFF; cdr3_nt: TGTGCCAGCAGCTTAGAAGGGGGGGCTGAAGCTTTCTTT
j_call: TRBJ2-3; d_call: TRBD2; clone_size: few; v_call: TRBV6-6; cdr3_aa: CATTTGTSSTDTQYF; cdr3_nt: TGTGCCACCACGACCGGGACTAGCAGCACAGATACGCAGTATTTT
j_call: TRBJ1-2; d_call: TRBD1; clone_size: many; v_call: TRBV12-3/TRBV12-4; cdr3_aa: CASSTIGTGGTYGYTF; cdr3_nt: TGTGCCAGCAGTACCATCGGGACAGGGGGCACCTATGGCTACACCTTC
j_call: TRBJ2-3; d_call: TRBD1; clone_size: many; v_call: TRBV2; cdr3_aa: CASSPTGGPTDTQYF; cdr3_nt: TGTGCCAGCAGCCCAACAGGGGGACCCACAGATACGCAGTATTTT
j_call: TRBJ2-7; d_call: .; clone_size: .; v_call: TRBV4-1; cdr3_aa: CASSQDRGPEQYF; cdr3_nt: TGCGCCAGCAGCCAAGACCGGGGACCCGAGCAGTACTTC
j_call: TRBJ2-3; d_call: .; clone_size: many; v_call: TRBV10-2; cdr3_aa: CASSEPADGTDTQYF; cdr3_nt: TGCGCCAGCAGTGAGCCAGCGGACGGCACAGATACGCAGTATTTT
j_call: TRBJ2-1; d_call: TRBD2; clone_size: many; v_call: TRBV7-8; cdr3_aa: CASRPTSGSYNEQFF; cdr3_nt: TGTGCCAGCAGACCCACTAGCGGGAGTTACAATGAGCAGTTCTTC
j_call: TRBJ2-5; d_call: TRBD2; clone_size: many; v_call: TRBV5-1; cdr3_aa: CASSLSGSGGQETQYF; cdr3_nt: TGCGCCAGCAGCTTGAGTGGTAGCGGGGGCCAAGAGACCCAGTACTTC
j_call: TRBJ2-2; d_call: .; clone_size: once; v_call: TRBV5-5; cdr3_aa: CASSLVGGGTGELFF; cdr3_nt: TGTGCCAGCAGCTTAGTTGGGGGCGGCACCGGGGAGCTGTTTTTT
j_call: TRBJ2-3; d_call: TRBD2; clone_size: many; v_call: TRBV5-1; cdr3_aa: CASSLPLAGTTDTQYF; cdr3_nt: TGCGCCAGCAGTTTACCACTAGCGGGAACTACAGATACGCAGTATTTT
j_call: TRBJ2-3; d_call: .; clone_size: .; v_call: TRBV28; cdr3_aa: CASSSQGADTDTQYF; cdr3_nt: TGTGCCAGCAGTTCACAGGGCGCCGACACAGATACGCAGTATTTT
j_call: TRBJ2-7; d_call: .; clone_size: .; v_call: TRBV7-9; cdr3_aa: CASNSDGHRFEQYF; cdr3_nt: TGCGCCAGCAATTCGGACGGACACCGTTTCGAGCAGTACTTC
j_call: TRBJ2-5; d_call: .; clone_size: many; v_call: TRBV30; cdr3_aa: CAWNRGGETQYF; cdr3_nt: TGTGCCTGGAACAGGGGAGGGGAGACCCAGTACTTC
j_call: TRBJ1-2; d_call: TRBD1; clone_size: many; v_call: TRBV5-1; cdr3_aa: CASSGGQGVHGYTF; cdr3_nt: TGCGCCAGCAGCGGCGGACAGGGGGTTCATGGCTACACCTTC
j_call: TRBJ1-2; d_call: TRBD1; clone_size: .; v_call: TRBV20-1; cdr3_aa: CSASGTGYGYTF; cdr3_nt: TGCAGTGCGTCCGGGACAGGTTATGGCTACACCTTC
j_call: TRBJ1-2; d_call: TRBD1; clone_size: many; v_call: TRBV28; cdr3_aa: CASSKNGQGVASYGYTF; cdr3_nt: TGTGCCAGCAGTAAGAACGGACAGGGGGTGGCTAGCTATGGCTACACCTTC